Following are 19 T cell receptor beta chains from one sample sequenced in a study of spatial heterogeneity in lung cancer. Time point described: blood at routine non-recurrence follow-up after resection. One entry per CDR3 protein, called by TCRdb with MiXCR from the 5' RACE reads. The sample lists roughly 70,000 distinct CDR3 sequences, 8% to 9% occurring once. The sequencing here drew on PBMCs, taken at follow-up. These receptors came from a female donor with early-stage non-small cell lung cancer.

Many counts were recorded for this clonotype. The genes are TRBV5-6 and TRBJ1-1, with a tentative D call TRBD1 (5 bases). This CDR3 has 15 residues. The V gene lost 4 bases and the J gene lost 7 bases, with 20 bases spanning the gap. In germline, CDR1 is SGHDT, CDR2 YYEEEE. As DNA, the CDR3 is TGTGCCAGCAGCCAAATGGGACCCACGTCATTTGAAGCTTTCTTT. This encodes CASSQMGPTSFEAFF.

This sequence joins TRBV4-1 and TRBJ2-5; 8 nucleotides align to TRBD1. The germline CDR1 and CDR2 sequences are MGHRA and YSYEKL. J lost 3 bases, V lost 9 bases, and 12 bases had no gene match. The CDR3 sequence is 15 residues long. CDR3 bases: TGCGCCAGTGGATTGACAGGGGCCTATGAAGAGACCCAGTACTTC. Residues: CASGLTGAYEETQYF.

This clonotype was picked up many times. This chain connects TRBV29-1 to TRBJ1-2; 7 nucleotides align to TRBD1. Germline CDR1 SQVTM, CDR2 ANQGSEA. This CDR3 is 11 amino acids long. J lost 7 bases, V lost 6 bases, and 5 bases had no gene match. The CDR3 coding sequence is TGCAGCGTGACAGGGTTTTCTGGCTACACCTTC. Its protein product is CSVTGFSGYTF.

This clonotype was detected many times. V and J are TRBV20-1 and TRBJ1-5, with TRBD1 identical over 7 bases. Germline V CDR1 and CDR2: DFQATT, SNEGSKA (reference sequence). This CDR3 is 14 amino acids long. V lost 3 bases to trimming and J lost 6 bases; unmatched junction nucleotides: 8. CDR3 bases: TGCAGTGCTAGCCCTACAGGGGCTGGTCAGCCCCAGCATTTT. The encoded protein is CSASPTGAGQPQHF.

This clonotype was seen repeatedly, ten times or more. This chain uses TRBV20-1 with TRBJ2-4; D is uncertain. Germline-derived CDR1 and CDR2 are DFQATT and SNEGSKA (reference sequence). This CDR3 spans 12 amino acids. V lost 1 base to trimming and J lost 13 bases, with 14 bases between them. This CDR3 is CSARGPAAPQYF. CDR3 in DNA: TGCAGTGCTAGAGGGCCAGCCGCCCCCCAGTACTTC.

Note on this clonotype: A much larger clone is a single base away; this may be a read error. This chain joins TRBV12-3 or TRBV12-4 and TRBJ2-7, with a weak D call TRBD2 (6 bases). The CDR3 contains 16 residues. Trimming pared 6 bases from V and 0 bases from J, leaving 18 bases between. The CDR3 protein is CASSPPLAPSSYEQYF. In nucleotides, the CDR3 is TGTGCCAGCAGCCCCCCCCTAGCGCCAAGCTCCTACGAGCAGTACTTC.

The table lists this clonotype with many counts. This chain uses TRBV27 with TRBJ2-1; D gene ambiguous. This CDR3 is 13 amino acids long. With 6 bases removed from V and 2 bases from J, the gap between germline ends came to 8 bases. CDR1 and CDR2 from the germline V gene are MNHEY and SMNVEV (reference sequence). This chain's CDR3 is CASSERAYNEQFF. The CDR3 DNA is TGTGCCAGCAGCGAGAGAGCCTACAATGAGCAGTTCTTC.

The rearrangement links TRBV5-1 to TRBJ2-7; TRBD2 matches 7 bases. This CDR3 spans 14 amino acids. Germline CDR1 SGHRS, CDR2 YFSETQ. Germline trimming cut 1 base from V and 5 bases from J; bases unmatched to any gene: 6. CDR3 DNA: TGCGCCAGCAGCTTGAGTGGACTAGTCGACGAGCAGTACTTC. Residues: CASSLSGLVDEQYF.

The V call is TRBV28, the J call TRBJ1-2, with 8 bases that match TRBD1. This CDR3 spans 17 amino acids. Germline CDR1 is MDHEN and CDR2 is SYDVKM. V dropped 5 bases and J dropped 4; count of bases not matched to a gene: 15. The CDR3: CASSGAVTGDGGYGYTF. The CDR3 DNA reads as TGTGCCAGCAGTGGGGCCGTGACAGGGGACGGTGGCTATGGCTACACCTTC.

CDR3 sequence (DNA): TGTGCCAGCAGCTTAGCCCTAGCGGTTAACAATGAGCAGTTCTTC. Translation: CASSLALAVNNEQFF. V and J are TRBV7-3 and TRBJ2-1; 7 positions match TRBD2. The ends lost 2 bases at V and 5 bases at J; junction bases unmatched: 6. The germline CDR1 and CDR2 sequences are SGHTA and FQGTGA. This CDR3 is 15 amino acids long. Combining the CDR3 with reference TRBV7-3 and TRBJ2-1 gives the whole variable domain GAGVSQTPSNKVTEKGKYVELRCDPISGHTALYWYRQSLGQGPEFLIYFQGTGAADDSGLPNDRFFAVRPEGSVSTLKIQRTERGDSAVYLCASSLALAVNNEQFFGPGTRLTVL.

The chain has TRBV24-1 and TRBJ2-1; D is unclear. There are 15 residues in the CDR3. The germline gives CDR1 KGHDR, CDR2 SFDVKD. V lost 5 bases and J lost 6, with 16 bases in between. The CDR3, as DNA: TGTGCCACCAGTGGGCCTGAGGCCCGTGGCAATGAGCAGTTCTTC. The encoded protein is CATSGPEARGNEQFF.

Comment on this clonotype: With a much larger clone just one base away, this may be a read error. The DNA of the CDR3 is TGTGCCAGCAGCGTAGAGACCGTCATCACTGAAGCTTTCTTT. This codes for CASSVETVITEAFF. J is TRBJ1-1 and V is TRBV9; D unresolved. Trimming shortened V by 0 bases and J by 4 bases, and 10 bases separated the two germline ends. The CDR3 has 14 amino acids. Germline values: CDR1 SGDLS, CDR2 YYNGEE.

This clonotype appeared many times. The chain combines TRBV11-2 with TRBJ2-6; no reliable D call. Trimming cost V 5 bases and J 3 bases, with 17 bases left between them. The CDR3 length is 17 residues. CDR1 SGHAT and CDR2 FQNNGV come from the germline V gene. This CDR3 is CASSLRLIPGGANVLTF. In nucleotides, the CDR3 is TGTGCCAGCAGCCTCAGACTGATACCTGGTGGGGCCAACGTCCTGACTTTC.

This clonotype was seen repeatedly, ten times or more. The chain employs TRBV5-4 and TRBJ2-5; TRBD1 is a possible D gene (7 bases). The CDR3 spans 14 residues. V gave up 5 bases and J gave up 4 bases, with 15 bases separating them. The germline CDR1 and CDR2 sequences are SGHNT and YYREEE (reference sequence). CDR3 loop: CASSSGQARETQYF. CDR3 sequence (DNA): TGTGCCAGCAGTAGCGGACAGGCCCGAGAGACCCAGTACTTC.

This clonotype came up a few times. An end of the junction differs from the germline gene, which may be a read error. The chain employs TRBV5-1 and TRBJ1-5; 7 nucleotides align to TRBD1. CDR1 is SGHRS and CDR2 is YFSETQ in the germline V gene. The CDR3 is made up of 14 amino acids. Here the CDR3 DNA reads TGCGCCAGCAGCTTGGGGGACAGCAATCTGCCCCAGCATTTT. Its translation: CASSLGDSNLPQHF.

This clonotype was recorded many times. The V and J genes are TRBV7-9 and TRBJ2-2, with 7 positions matching TRBD1. Germline lookup yields CDR1 SEHNR and CDR2 FQNEAQ (reference sequence). The V segment lost 4 bases and the J segment 2 bases; nucleotides outside the gene matches: 7. The CDR3 consists of 16 residues. The CDR3 region has the DNA TGTGCCAGCAGCTCGGGACAGACGATTAACACCGGGGAGCTGTTTTTT. Amino acid sequence: CASSSGQTINTGELFF.

Remarks on this clonotype: This may come from a read error, since a much larger clone is one base off. The rearrangement joins TRBV18 to TRBJ2-5; D remains ambiguous. V was shortened by 4 bases and J by 0 bases, with 12 bases between the two germline ends. Germline CDR1 is KGHSH and CDR2 is LQKENI. This CDR3 spans 15 amino acids. The CDR3 DNA reads TGTGCCAGCTCACACTCCGTGGGTGACCAAGAGACCCAGTACTTC. Translating gives CASSHSVGDQETQYF.

This clonotype was seen ten or more times. The chain links TRBV20-1 to TRBJ2-1; weak D call: TRBD1 (6 bases). CDR3 size: 14 residues. Germline values: CDR1 DFQATT, CDR2 SNEGSKA (reference sequence). Trimming pared 6 bases from V and 2 bases from J, leaving 14 bases between. CDR3 nucleotides: TGCAGTGCACCCCCCGGGACAACCTACAATGAGCAGTTCTTC. Its translation: CSAPPGTTYNEQFF.

The chain recombines TRBV19 with TRBJ2-7; TRBD2 matches 14 bases. The CDR3 totals 16 residues. V gave up 3 bases and J gave up 2 bases; unmatched junction bases: 3. The germline CDR1 and CDR2 sequences are LNHDA and SQIVND (reference sequence). CDR3 protein: CASSMETSGRAYEQYF. As DNA, the CDR3 is TGTGCCAGTAGTATGGAGACTAGCGGGAGGGCCTACGAGCAGTACTTC.